This T cell receptor beta chain stems from a study of monozygotic twins with inflammatory bowel disease. Broader study findings: Among twins, concordant and discordant pairs did not differ in repertoire similarity, possibly from limited power.

TCRdb re-called the 5' RACE reads; one entry per CDR3 protein, DNA not given. The sample holds roughly 170,000 distinct CDR3 sequences. The CDR3 spans 15 residues. Germline assignment: CDR1 DFQATT and CDR2 SNEGSKA (reference sequence). Note on this clonotype: Antigen specificity is unknown.

Whole blood served as the source of total RNA, and no T cell sorting took place. Sequenced material: blood. The chain links TRBV20-1 to TRBJ1-4; there is no DNA to check the TCRdb D call of TRBD1. The sequence came from a human donor with ulcerative colitis or Crohn's disease, or a healthy co-twin of an affected twin (not recorded which). CDR3 protein: CSAREPGSWSEKLFF.